What follows are 6 T cell receptor beta chains derived from one specimen sequenced in a study of blood T cell repertoires in COVID-19. The assay was immunoSEQ multiplex PCR, and TCRdb's table has in-frame clones only and misses some. This sample has tens of thousands of clones, with roughly 85% found just once. Sequencing was carried out using peripheral blood. These receptors all come from a man between 60 and 70 years old with active or convalescent COVID-19.

This clone occurred once. The chain combines TRBV19 with TRBJ1-5; 9 bases are a match to TRBD1. The CDR3 covers 15 residues. Germline V lookup: CDR1 LNHDA, CDR2 SQIVND (reference sequence). Trimming at V came to 5 bases and at J to 2 bases, leaving 4 bases not matched to a gene. CDR3: CASSSQGAGNQPQHF. CDR3 nucleotides: TGTGCCAGTAGTTCACAGGGGGCCGGCAATCAGCCCCAGCATTTT.

This clone has only a few counts. This rearrangement joins TRBV5-1 to TRBJ1-2, with D perhaps matching TRBD1 (6 bases). Trimming removed 5 bases from V and 6 bases from J, with 14 bases in between. The CDR3 extends over 13 amino acids. Germline V gene lookup returns CDR1 SGHRS and CDR2 YFSETQ. CDR3 loop: CASSPMGADGYTF. The CDR3, as DNA: TGCGCCAGCAGTCCGATGGGGGCAGATGGCTACACCTTC.

In nucleotides, the CDR3 is TGCAGCGTTCTGTTATCTAGCACAGATACGCAGTATTTT. This sequence encodes CSVLLSSTDTQYF. V and J are TRBV29-1 and TRBJ2-3; D is undetermined. The CDR3 totals 13 residues. Germline assignment: CDR1 SQVTM and CDR2 ANQGSEA. Trimming removed 5 bases at V and 0 bases at J, with 9 bases between.

The rearrangement links TRBV7-2 to TRBJ2-5; 7 bases map to TRBD2. CDR3 length: 13 residues. V dropped 1 base and J dropped 7; count of bases not matched to a gene: 3. The germline V gene has CDR1 SGHTA and CDR2 FQGNSA. In DNA, the CDR3 is TGTGCCAGCAGCTTAGACTGGGGGGGGACCCAGTACTTC. It encodes CASSLDWGGTQYF.

The rearrangement joins TRBV4-1 to TRBJ1-5; D might be TRBD1 (6 bases). CDR1 and CDR2 from the germline V gene are MGHRA and YSYEKL. The length of the CDR3 is 19 residues. V was pared by 0 bases and J by 7 bases, with 25 bases between. For the CDR3, the DNA is TGCGCCAGCAGCCAAGATGGATATGGAGAAGGGGGGGCTGGGCAGCCCCAGCATTTT. This sequence encodes CASSQDGYGEGGAGQPQHF.

The chain combines TRBV24-1 with TRBJ2-3, with a weak D call TRBD2 (7 bases). Germline CDR1 KGHDR, CDR2 SFDVKD. V lost 5 bases and J lost 4, with 18 bases in between. The CDR3 length is 16 residues. CDR3: CATSASLAGASDTQYF. The CDR3, as DNA: TGTGCCACCAGTGCAAGCTTGGCGGGGGCCTCAGATACGCAGTATTTT.